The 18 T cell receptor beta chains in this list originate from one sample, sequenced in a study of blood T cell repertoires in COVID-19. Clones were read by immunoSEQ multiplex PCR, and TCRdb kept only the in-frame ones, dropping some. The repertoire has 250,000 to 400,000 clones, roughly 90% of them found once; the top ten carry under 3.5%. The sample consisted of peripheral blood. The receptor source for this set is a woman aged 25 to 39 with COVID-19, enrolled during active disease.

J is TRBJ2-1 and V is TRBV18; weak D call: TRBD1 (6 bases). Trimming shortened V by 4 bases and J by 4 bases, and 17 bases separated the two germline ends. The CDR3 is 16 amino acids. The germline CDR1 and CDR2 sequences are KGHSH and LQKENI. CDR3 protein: CASSRDRDMSYNEQFF. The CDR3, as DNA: TGTGCCAGCTCACGGGACCGGGACATGAGTTACAATGAGCAGTTCTTC.

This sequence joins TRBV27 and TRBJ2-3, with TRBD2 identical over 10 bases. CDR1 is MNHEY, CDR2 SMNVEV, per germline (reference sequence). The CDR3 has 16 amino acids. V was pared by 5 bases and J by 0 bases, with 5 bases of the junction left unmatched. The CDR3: CASSGRTSGSTDTQYF. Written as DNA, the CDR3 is TGTGCCAGCAGTGGGAGGACTAGCGGAAGCACAGATACGCAGTATTTT.

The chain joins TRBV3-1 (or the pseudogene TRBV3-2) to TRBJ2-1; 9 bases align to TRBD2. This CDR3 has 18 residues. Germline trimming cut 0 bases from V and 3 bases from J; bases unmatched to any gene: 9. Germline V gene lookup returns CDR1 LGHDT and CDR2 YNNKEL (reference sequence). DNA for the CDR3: TGTGCCAGCAGCCAAGAGTCTTACCTACTAGCGGGCTACAATGAGCAGTTCTTC. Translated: CASSQESYLLAGYNEQFF.

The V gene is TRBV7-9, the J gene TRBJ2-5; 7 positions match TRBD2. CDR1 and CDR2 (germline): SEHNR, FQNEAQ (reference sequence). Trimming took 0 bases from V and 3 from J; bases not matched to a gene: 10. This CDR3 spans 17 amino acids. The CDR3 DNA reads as TGTGCCAGCAGCTTAGCCTGGACGGGGGGACCAAAAGAGACCCAGTACTTC. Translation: CASSLAWTGGPKETQYF.

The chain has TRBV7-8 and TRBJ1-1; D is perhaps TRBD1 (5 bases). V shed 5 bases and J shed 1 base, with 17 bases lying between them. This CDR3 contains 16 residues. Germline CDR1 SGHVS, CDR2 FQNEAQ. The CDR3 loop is CASSRRGVQPNTEAFF. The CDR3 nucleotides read TGTGCCAGCAGCCGACGGGGGGTACAGCCGAACACTGAAGCTTTCTTT.

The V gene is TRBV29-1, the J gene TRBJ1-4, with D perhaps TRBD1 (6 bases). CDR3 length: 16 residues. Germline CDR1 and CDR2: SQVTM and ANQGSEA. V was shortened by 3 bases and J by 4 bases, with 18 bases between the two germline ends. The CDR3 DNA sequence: TGCAGCGTTGATCGGGGGGGCTTCCCCCTTAATGAAAAACTGTTTTTT. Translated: CSVDRGGFPLNEKLFF.

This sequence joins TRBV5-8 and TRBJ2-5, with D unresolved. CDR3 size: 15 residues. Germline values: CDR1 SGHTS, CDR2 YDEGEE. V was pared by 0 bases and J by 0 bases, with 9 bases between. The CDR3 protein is CASSLGASYQETQYF. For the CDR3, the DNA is TGTGCCAGCAGCTTGGGGGCGTCCTACCAAGAGACCCAGTACTTC.

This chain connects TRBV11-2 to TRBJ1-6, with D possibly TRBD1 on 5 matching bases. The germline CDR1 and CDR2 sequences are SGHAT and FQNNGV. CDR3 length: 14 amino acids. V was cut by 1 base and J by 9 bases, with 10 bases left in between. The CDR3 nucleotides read TGTGCCAGCAGCTTAGTGCAGGGTGGTTCACCCCTCCACTTT. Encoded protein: CASSLVQGGSPLHF.

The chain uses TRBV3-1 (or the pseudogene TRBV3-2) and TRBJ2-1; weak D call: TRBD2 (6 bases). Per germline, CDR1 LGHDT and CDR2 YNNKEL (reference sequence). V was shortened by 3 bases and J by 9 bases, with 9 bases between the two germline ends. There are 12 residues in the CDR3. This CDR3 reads CASSQSGGEQFF. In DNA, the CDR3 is TGTGCCAGCAGCCAGTCCGGGGGTGAGCAGTTCTTC.

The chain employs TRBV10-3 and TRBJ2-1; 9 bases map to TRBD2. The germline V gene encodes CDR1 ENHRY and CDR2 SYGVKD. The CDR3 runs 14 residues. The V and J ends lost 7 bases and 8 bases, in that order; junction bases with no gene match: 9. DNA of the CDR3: TGTGCCATCACTCCGGCGGGAGGGGCCTATGAGCAGTTCTTC. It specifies CAITPAGGAYEQFF.

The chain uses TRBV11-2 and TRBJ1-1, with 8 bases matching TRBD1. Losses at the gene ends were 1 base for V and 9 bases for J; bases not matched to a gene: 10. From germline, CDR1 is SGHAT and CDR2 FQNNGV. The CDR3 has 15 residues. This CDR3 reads CASSLAYGTGEQAFF. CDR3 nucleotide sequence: TGTGCCAGCAGCTTAGCGTACGGGACAGGTGAACAAGCTTTCTTT.

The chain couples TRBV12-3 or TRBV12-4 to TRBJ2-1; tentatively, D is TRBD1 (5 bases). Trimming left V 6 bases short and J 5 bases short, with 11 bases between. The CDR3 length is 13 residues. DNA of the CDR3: TGTGCCAGCAGCTCGACAGCTAACAATGAGCAGTTCTTC. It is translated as CASSSTANNEQFF.

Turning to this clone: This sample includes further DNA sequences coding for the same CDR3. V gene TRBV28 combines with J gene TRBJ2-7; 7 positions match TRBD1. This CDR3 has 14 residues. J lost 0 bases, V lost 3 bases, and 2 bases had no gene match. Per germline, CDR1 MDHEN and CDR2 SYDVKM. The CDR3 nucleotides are TGTGCCAGCAGTTTGAGGGGGCCCTCCTACGAGCAGTACTTC. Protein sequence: CASSLRGPSYEQYF.

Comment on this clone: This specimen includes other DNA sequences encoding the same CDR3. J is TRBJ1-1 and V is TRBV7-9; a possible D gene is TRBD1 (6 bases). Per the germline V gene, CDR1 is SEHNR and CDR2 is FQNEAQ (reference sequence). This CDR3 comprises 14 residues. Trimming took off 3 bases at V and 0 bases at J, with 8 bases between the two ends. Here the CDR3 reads CASSLGGLNTEAFF. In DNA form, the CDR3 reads TGTGCCAGCAGCTTGGGGGGGCTGAACACTGAAGCTTTCTTT.

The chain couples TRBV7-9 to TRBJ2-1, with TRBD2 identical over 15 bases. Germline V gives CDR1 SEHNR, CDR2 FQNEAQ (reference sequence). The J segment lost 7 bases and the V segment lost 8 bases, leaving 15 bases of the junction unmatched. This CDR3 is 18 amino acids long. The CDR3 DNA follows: TGTGCCAGCCGAGAGGGACTAGCGGGAGGTACCTACGGGAATGAGCAGTTCTTC. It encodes CASREGLAGGTYGNEQFF. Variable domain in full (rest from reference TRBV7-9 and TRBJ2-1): DTGVSQNPRHKITKRGQNVTFRCDPISEHNRLYWYRQTLGQGPEFLTYFQNEAQLEKSRLLSDRFSAERPKGSFSTLEIQRTEQGDSAMYLCASREGLAGGTYGNEQFFGPGTRLTVL.

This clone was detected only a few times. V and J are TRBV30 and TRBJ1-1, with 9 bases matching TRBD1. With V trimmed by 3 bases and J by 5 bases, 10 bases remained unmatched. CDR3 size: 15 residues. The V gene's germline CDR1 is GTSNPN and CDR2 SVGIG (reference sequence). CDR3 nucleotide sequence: TGTGCCTGGAGGGGGACAGGGAAGGGAAGGACTGAAGCTTTCTTT. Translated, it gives CAWRGTGKGRTEAFF. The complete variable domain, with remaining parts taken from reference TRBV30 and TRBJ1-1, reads SQTIHQWPATLVQPVGSPLSLECTVEGTSNPNLYWYRQAAGRGLQLLFYSVGIGQISSEVPQNLSASRPQDRQFILSSKKLLLSDSGFYLCAWRGTGKGRTEAFFGQGTRLTVV.

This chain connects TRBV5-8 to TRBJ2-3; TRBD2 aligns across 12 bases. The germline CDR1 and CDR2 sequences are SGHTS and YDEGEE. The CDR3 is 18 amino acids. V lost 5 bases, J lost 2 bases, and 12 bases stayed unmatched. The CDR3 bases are TGTGCCAGCAGTTTACTAGCGGGAGGTGCTACCGTCACAGATACGCAGTATTTT. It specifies CASSLLAGGATVTDTQYF.

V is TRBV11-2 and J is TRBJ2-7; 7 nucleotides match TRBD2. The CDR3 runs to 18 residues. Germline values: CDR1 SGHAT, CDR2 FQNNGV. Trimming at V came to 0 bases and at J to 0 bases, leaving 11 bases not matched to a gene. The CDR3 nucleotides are TGTGCCAGCAGCTTAGATCTCGGGACTACTATAAGCTCCTACGAGCAGTACTTC. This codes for CASSLDLGTTISSYEQYF.